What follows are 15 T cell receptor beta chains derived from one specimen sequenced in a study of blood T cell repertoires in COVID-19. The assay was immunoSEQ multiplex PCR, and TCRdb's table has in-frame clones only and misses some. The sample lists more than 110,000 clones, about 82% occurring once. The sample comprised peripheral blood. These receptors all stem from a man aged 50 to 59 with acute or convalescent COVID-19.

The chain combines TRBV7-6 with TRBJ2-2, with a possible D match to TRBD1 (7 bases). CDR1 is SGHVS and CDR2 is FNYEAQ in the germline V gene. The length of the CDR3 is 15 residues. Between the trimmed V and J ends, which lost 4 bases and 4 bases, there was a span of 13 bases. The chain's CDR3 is CASSSQGGATGELFF. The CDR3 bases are TGTGCCAGCAGCTCTCAGGGGGGTGCCACCGGGGAGCTGTTTTTT.

CDR3 residues: CASSTGQAASSPLHF. The CDR3 DNA sequence: TGTGCCAGCAGTACAGGACAGGCGGCGAGCTCACCCCTCCACTTT. V and J are TRBV6-5 and TRBJ1-6; TRBD1 aligns across 7 bases. Losses at the gene ends were 5 bases for V and 10 bases for J; bases not matched to a gene: 11. The CDR3 length is 15 residues. Germline V gives CDR1 MNHEY, CDR2 SVGAGI.

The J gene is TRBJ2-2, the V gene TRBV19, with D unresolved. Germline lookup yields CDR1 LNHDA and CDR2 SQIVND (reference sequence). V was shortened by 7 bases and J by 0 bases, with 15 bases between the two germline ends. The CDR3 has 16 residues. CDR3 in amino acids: CASTPGSTTNTGELFF. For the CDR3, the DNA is TGTGCCAGTACCCCGGGTAGCACAACGAACACCGGGGAGCTGTTTTTT.

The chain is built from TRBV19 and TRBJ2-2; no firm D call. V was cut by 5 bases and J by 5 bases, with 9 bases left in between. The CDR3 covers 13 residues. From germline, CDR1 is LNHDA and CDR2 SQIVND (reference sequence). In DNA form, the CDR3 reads TGTGCCAGTAGTGCCCGAGCAACCGGGGAGCTGTTTTTT. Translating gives CASSARATGELFF.

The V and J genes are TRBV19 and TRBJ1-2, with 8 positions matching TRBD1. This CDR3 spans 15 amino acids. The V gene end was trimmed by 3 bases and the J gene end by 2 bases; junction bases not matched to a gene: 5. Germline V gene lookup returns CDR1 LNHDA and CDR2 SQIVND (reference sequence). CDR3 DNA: TGTGCCAGTAGTATCGCCGGACAGGGCAACTATGGCTACACCTTC. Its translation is CASSIAGQGNYGYTF.

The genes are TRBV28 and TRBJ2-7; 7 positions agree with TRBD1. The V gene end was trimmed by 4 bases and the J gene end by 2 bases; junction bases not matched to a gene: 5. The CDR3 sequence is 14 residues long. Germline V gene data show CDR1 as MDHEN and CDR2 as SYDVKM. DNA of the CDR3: TGTGCCAGCAGTTCCTTACAGGGGACCTACGAGCAGTACTTC. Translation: CASSSLQGTYEQYF.

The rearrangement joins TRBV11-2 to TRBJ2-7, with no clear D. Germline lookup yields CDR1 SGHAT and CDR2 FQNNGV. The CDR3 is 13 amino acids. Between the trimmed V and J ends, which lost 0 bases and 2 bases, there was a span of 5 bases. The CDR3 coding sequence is TGTGCCAGCAGCTTAGAACGAGCCTACGAGCAGTACTTC. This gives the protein CASSLERAYEQYF.

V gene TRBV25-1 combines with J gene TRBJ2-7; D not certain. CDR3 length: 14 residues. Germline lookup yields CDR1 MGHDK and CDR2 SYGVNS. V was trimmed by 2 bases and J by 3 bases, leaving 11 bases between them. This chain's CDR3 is CASSELSQDYEQYF. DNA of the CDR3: TGTGCCAGCAGTGAACTATCCCAGGACTACGAGCAGTACTTC.

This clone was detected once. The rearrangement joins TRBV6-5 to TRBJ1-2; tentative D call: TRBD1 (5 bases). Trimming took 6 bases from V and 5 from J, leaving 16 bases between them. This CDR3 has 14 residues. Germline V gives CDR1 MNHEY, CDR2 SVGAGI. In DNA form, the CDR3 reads TGTGCCAGCAGACCTCCGGGGGGATTTTATGGCTACACCTTC. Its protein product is CASRPPGGFYGYTF.

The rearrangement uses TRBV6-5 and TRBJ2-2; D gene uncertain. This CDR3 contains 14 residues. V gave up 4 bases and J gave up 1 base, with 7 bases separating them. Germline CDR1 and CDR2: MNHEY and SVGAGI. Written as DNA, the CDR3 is TGTGCCAGCAGTTTAGGCGGGAACACCGGGGAGCTGTTTTTT. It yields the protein CASSLGGNTGELFF.

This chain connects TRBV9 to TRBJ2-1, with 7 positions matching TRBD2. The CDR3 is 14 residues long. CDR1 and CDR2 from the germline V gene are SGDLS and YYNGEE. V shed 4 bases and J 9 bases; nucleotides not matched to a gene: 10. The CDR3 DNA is TGTGCCAGCAGCATGGTGGGGAGGGCATCTGAGCAGTTCTTC. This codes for CASSMVGRASEQFF.

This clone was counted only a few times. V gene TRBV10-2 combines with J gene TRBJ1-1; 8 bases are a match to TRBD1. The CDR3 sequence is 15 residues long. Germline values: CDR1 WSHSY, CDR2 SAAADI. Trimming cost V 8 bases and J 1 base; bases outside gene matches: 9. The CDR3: CASLLQGAGNTEAFF. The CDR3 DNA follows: TGCGCCAGCCTGCTTCAGGGGGCGGGGAACACTGAAGCTTTCTTT.

The CDR3 DNA reads as TGTGCCAGCAGCTGGGGGGGGAATCAGCCCCAGCATTTT. Translated, it gives CASSWGGNQPQHF. The chain has TRBV5-6 and TRBJ1-5, with D perhaps TRBD1 (5 bases). V was clipped by 3 bases and J by 4 bases, with 8 bases between them. There are 13 residues in the CDR3. Germline V gene lookup returns CDR1 SGHDT and CDR2 YYEEEE.

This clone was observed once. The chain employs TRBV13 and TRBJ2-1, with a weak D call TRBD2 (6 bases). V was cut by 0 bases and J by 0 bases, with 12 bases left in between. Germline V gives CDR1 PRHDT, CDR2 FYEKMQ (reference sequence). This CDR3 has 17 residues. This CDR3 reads CASSLGWGDSSYNEQFF. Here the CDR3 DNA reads TGTGCCAGCAGCTTAGGTTGGGGGGATAGCTCCTACAATGAGCAGTTCTTC.

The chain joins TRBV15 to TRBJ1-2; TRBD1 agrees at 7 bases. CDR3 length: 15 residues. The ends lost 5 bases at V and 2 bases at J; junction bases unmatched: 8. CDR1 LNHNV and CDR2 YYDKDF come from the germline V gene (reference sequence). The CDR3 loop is CATSLGTAMNYGYTF. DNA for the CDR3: TGTGCCACCAGCCTAGGGACAGCTATGAACTATGGCTACACCTTC.